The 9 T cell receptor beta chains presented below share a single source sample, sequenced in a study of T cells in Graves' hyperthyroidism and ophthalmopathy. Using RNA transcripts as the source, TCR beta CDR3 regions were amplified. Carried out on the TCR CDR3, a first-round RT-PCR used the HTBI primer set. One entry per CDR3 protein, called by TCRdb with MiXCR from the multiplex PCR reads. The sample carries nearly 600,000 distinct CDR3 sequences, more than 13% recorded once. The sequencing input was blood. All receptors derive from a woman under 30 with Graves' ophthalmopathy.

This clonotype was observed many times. CDR3 loop: CASSSDMGTEAFF. CDR3 bases: TGTGCCAGCAGCAGCGACATGGGCACTGAAGCTTTCTTT. V is TRBV7-3 and J is TRBJ1-1; D ambiguous. The CDR3 sequence is 13 residues long. Germline loops: CDR1 SGHTA, CDR2 FQGTGA. Trimming left V 5 bases short and J 4 bases short, with 11 bases between.

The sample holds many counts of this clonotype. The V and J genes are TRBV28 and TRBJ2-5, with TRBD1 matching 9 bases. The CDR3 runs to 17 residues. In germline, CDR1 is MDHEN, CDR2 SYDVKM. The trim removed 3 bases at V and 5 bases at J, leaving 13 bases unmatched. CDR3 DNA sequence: TGTGCCAGCAGTTTTGGCTCGGGACAGGGATATGTGGAGACCCAGTACTTC. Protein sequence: CASSFGSGQGYVETQYF.

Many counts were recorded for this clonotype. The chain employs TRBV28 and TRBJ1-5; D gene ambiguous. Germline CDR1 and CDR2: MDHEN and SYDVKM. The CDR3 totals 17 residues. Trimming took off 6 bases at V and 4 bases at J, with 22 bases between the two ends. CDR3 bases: TGTGCCAGCAGACCACACGGGTTAGGGATTGTAAATCAGCCCCAGCATTTT. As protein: CASRPHGLGIVNQPQHF.

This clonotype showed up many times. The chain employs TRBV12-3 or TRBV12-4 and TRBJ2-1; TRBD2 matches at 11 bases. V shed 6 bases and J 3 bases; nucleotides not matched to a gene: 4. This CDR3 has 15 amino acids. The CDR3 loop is CASSPGLAGYNEQFF. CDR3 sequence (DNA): TGTGCCAGCAGCCCTGGACTAGCGGGCTACAATGAGCAGTTCTTC.

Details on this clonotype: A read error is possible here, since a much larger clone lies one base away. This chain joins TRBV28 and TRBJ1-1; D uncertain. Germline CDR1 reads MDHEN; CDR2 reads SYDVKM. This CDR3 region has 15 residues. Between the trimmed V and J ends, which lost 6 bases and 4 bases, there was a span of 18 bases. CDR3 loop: CASSYSSGTSTEAFF. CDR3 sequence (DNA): TGTGCCAGCAGCTATTCGTCGGGTACGAGCACTGAAGCTTTCTTT.

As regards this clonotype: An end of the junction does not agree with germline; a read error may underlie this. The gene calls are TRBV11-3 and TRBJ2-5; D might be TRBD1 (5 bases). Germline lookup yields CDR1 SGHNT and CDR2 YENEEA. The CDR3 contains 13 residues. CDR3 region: CARSSREQETQYF. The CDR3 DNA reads TGTGCCAGAAGCTCCAGGGAACAAGAGACCCAGTACTTC.

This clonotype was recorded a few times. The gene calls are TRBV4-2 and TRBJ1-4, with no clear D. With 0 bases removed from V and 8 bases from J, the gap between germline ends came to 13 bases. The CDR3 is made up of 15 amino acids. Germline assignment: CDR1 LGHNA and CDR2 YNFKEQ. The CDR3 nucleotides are TGTGCCAGCAGCCAAGATCAGGAACTGGGGGAAAAACTGTTTTTT. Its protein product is CASSQDQELGEKLFF.

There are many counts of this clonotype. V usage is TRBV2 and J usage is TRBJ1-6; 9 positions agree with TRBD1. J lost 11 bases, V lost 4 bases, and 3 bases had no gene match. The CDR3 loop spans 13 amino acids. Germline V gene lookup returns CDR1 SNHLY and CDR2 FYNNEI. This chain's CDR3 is CASSVRTGAPLHF. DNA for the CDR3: TGTGCCAGCAGTGTCAGGACAGGGGCACCCCTCCACTTT.

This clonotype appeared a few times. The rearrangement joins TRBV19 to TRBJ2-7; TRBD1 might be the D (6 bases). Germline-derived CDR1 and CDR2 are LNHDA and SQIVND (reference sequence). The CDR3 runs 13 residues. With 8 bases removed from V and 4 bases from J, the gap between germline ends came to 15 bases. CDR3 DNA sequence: TGTGCCAGTTCGGACAGTTTGTATTACGAGCAGTACTTC. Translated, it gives CASSDSLYYEQYF.